The clone carrying this T cell receptor beta chain came up many times. Arm-PCR with iRepertoire HTBI primers amplified the CDR3 regions for these TCR beta libraries. TCRdb used MiXCR to reprocess the multiplex PCR reads, holding one entry per CDR3 protein. The profile shows 320,000 or so distinct CDR3 sequences, under 20% of them singletons. These data come from a study of regulatory T cells in long-lasting Graves disease. The sample's time point: newly diagnosed GD, antithyroid drugs for less than 3 months. Following extraction of RNA from PBMCs, that RNA was used to make the TCR library. The length of the CDR3 is 13 residues. The V and J ends lost 7 bases and 7 bases, in that order; junction bases with no gene match: 7. Per the germline V gene, CDR1 is WSHSY and CDR2 is SAAADI.

The sample consisted of peripheral blood mononuclear cells (PBMCs), taken at new diagnosis, from a patient treated with antithyroid drugs. The rearrangement links TRBV10-2 to TRBJ2-1, with 7 bases aligning to TRBD2. This TCR came from a female donor with Graves disease. The CDR3 sequence is CASISQRGNEQFF. As DNA, the CDR3 is TGCGCCAGCATCTCCCAGCGGGGAAATGAGCAGTTCTTC.